This T cell receptor beta chain was retrieved from a study of CD8+ T cells in alopecia areata. Study-level points and caveats: The study found higher clonality in lesional than normal scalp, especially in alopecia totalis/universalis.

Researchers took lesional scalp punch biopsies and peripheral blood from people who were alopecia areata patients. On this clone: Its specificity is unknown.

RNA, once extracted, was reverse transcribed into cDNA for use as the sequencing template. Sequencing used immunoSEQ multiplex PCR; TCRdb keeps in-frame clones, though not all of them. The sample holds about 150,000 clones, 40% to 65% seen once. The source was CD8+ T cells sorted from blood, collected at week 0. This clonotype was sampled from a human donor with alopecia areata.

CDR3 bases: TGCAGCGTTGTGGGACTAGCGGGGTTAAATGAGCAGTTCTTC. Protein sequence: CSVVGLAGLNEQFF. V and J are TRBV29-1 and TRBJ2-1, with 13 positions matching TRBD2. Trimming took 4 bases from V and 7 from J; bases not matched to a gene: 4. Germline CDR1 is SQVTM and CDR2 is ANQGSEA. The CDR3 contains 14 residues.